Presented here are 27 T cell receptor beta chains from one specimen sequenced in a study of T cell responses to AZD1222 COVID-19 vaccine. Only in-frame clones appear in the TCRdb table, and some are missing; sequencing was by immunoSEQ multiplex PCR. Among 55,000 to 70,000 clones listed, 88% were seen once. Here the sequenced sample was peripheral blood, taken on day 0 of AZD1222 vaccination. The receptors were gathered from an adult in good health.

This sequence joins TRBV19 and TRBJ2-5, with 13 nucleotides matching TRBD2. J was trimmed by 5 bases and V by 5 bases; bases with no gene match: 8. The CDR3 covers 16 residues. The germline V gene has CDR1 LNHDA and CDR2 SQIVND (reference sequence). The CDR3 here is CASSSGLAGEGETQYF. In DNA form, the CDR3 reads TGTGCCAGTAGTTCCGGACTAGCGGGAGAAGGGGAGACCCAGTACTTC.

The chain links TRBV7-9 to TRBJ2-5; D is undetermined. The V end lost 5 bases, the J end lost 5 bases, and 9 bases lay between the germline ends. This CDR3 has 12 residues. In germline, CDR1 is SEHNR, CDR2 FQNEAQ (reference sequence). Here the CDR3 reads CASSPLGETQYF. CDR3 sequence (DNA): TGTGCCAGCAGCCCGTTGGGGGAGACCCAGTACTTC.

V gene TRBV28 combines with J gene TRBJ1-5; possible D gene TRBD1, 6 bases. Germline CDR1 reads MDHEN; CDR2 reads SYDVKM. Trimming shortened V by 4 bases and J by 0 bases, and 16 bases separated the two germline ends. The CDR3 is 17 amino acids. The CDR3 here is CASSSLTGLYSNQPQHF. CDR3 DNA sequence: TGTGCCAGCAGTTCTCTTACAGGGCTCTATAGCAATCAGCCCCAGCATTTT. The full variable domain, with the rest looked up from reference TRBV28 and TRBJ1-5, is DVKVTQSSRYLVKRTGEKVFLECVQDMDHENMFWYRQDPGLGLRLIYFSYDVKMKEKGDIPEGYSVSREKKERFSLILESASTNQTSMYLCASSSLTGLYSNQPQHFGDGTRLSIL.

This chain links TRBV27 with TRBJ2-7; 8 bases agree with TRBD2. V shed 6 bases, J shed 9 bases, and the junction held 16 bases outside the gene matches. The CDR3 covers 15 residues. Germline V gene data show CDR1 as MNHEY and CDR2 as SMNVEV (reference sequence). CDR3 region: CASSPYREGLGVQYF. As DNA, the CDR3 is TGTGCCAGCAGCCCCTATCGGGAGGGCCTAGGCGTGCAGTACTTC.

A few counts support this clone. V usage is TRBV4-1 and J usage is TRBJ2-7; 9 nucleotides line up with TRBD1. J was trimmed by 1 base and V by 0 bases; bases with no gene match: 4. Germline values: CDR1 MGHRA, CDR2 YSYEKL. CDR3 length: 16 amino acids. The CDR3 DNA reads TGCGCCAGCAGCCAAGATCGACAGGGGGGATCCTACGAGCAGTACTTC. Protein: CASSQDRQGGSYEQYF.

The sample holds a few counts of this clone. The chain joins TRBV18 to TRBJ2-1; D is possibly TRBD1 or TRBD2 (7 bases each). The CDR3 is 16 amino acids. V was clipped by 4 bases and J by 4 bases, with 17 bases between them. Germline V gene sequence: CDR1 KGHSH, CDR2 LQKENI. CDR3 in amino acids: CASSLGGTVYYNEQFF. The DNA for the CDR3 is TGTGCCAGCTCACTGGGGGGGACAGTGTATTACAATGAGCAGTTCTTC. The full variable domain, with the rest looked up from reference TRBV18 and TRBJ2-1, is NAGVMQNPRHLVRRRGQEARLRCSPMKGHSHVYWYRQLPEEGLKFMVYLQKENIIDESGMPKERFSAEFPKEGPSILRIQQVVRGDSAAYFCASSLGGTVYYNEQFFGPGTRLTVL.

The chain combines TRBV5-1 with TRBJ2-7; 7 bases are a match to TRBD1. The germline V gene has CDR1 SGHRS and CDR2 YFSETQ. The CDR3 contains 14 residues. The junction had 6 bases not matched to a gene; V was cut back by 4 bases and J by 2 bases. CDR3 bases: TGCGCCAGCAGCACCTGGACAGGAACCTACGAGCAGTACTTC. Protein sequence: CASSTWTGTYEQYF.

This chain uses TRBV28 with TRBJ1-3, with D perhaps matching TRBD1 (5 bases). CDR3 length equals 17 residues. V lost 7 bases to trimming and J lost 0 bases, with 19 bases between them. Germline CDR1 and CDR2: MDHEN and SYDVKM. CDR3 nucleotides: TGTGCCAGCACCAATGAACCGGGACGGATCTCTGGAAACACCATATATTTT. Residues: CASTNEPGRISGNTIYF.

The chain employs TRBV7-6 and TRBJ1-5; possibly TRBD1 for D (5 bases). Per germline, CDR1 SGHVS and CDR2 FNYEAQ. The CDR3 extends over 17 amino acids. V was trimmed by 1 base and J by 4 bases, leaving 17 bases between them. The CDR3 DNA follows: TGTGCCAGCAGCTTAGAATCAGGGAACGATGCGAATCAGCCCCAGCATTTT. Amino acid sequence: CASSLESGNDANQPQHF.

The CDR3 coding sequence is TGTGCCAGCTCAATGCTAGCGGGAGGTAGCGATGAGCAGTTCTTC. It is translated as CASSMLAGGSDEQFF. J is TRBJ2-1 and V is TRBV18; TRBD2 matches 11 bases. V lost 5 bases to trimming and J lost 8 bases; unmatched junction nucleotides: 8. This CDR3 is built from 15 residues. Germline values: CDR1 KGHSH, CDR2 LQKENI.

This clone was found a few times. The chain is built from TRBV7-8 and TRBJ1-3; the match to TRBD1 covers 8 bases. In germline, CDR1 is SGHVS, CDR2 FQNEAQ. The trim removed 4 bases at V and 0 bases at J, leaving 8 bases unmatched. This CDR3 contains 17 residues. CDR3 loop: CASSSRDRLFSGNTIYF. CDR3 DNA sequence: TGTGCCAGCAGCTCCCGGGACAGGTTATTCTCTGGAAACACCATATATTTT.

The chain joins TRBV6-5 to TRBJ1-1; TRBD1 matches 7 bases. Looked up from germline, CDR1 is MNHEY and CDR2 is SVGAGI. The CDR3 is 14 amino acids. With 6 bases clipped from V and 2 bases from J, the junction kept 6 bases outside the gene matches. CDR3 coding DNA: TGTGCCAGCAGGCCCGGACAGGCCAACACTGAAGCTTTCTTT. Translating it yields CASRPGQANTEAFF.

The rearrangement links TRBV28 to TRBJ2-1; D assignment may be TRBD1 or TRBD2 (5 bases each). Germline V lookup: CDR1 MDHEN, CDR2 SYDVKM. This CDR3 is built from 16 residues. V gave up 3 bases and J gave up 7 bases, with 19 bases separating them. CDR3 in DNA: TGTGCCAGCAGTTTGGCCGGGACGAGGCGTAAGAATGAGCAGTTCTTC. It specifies CASSLAGTRRKNEQFF.

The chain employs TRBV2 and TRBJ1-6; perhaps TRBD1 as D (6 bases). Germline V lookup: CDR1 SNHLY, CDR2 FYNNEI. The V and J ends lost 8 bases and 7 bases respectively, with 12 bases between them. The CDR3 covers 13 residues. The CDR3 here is CASQGQRNSPLHF. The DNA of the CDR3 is TGTGCCAGCCAAGGACAGCGCAATTCACCCCTCCACTTT.

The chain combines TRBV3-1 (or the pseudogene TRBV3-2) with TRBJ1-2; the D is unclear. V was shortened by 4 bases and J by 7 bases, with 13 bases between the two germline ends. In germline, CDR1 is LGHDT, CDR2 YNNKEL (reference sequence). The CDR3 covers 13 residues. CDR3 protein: CASSPAGRGGYTF. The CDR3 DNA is TGTGCCAGCAGCCCAGCGGGGAGAGGTGGCTACACCTTC.

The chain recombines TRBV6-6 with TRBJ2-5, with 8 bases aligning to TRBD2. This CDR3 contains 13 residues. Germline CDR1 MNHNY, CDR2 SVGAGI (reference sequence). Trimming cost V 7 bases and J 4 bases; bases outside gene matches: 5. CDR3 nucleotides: TGTGCCAGCAAGCGGGAGATCGGAGAGACCCAGTACTTC. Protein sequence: CASKREIGETQYF.

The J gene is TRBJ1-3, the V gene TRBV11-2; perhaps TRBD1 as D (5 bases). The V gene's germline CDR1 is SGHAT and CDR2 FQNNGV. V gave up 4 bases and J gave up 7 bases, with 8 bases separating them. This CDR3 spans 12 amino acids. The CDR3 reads CASSWGRNTIYF. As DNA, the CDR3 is TGTGCCAGCAGCTGGGGGAGGAACACCATATATTTT. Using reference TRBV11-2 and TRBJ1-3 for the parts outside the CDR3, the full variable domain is EAGVAQSPRYKIIEKRQSVAFWCNPISGHATLYWYQQILGQGPKLLIQFQNNGVVDDSQLPKDRFSAERLKGVDSTLKIQPAKLEDSAVYLCASSWGRNTIYFGEGSWLTVV.

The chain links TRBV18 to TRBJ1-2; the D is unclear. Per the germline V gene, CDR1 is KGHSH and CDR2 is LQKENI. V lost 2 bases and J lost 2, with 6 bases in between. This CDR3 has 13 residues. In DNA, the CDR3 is TGTGCCAGCTCACCAGGAGGGAACTATGGCTACACCTTC. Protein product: CASSPGGNYGYTF.

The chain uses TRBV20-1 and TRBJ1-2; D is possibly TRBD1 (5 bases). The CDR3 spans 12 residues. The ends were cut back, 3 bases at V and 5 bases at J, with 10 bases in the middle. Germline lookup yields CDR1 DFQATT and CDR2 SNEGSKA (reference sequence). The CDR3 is CSASQGPYGYTF. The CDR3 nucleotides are TGCAGTGCTAGTCAGGGACCGTATGGCTACACCTTC.

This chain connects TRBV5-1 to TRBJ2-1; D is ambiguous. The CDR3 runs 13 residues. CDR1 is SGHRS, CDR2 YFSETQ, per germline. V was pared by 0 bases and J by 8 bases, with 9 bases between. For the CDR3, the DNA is TGCGCCAGCAGCTTGGGACCAGCCGATGAGCAGTTCTTC. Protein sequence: CASSLGPADEQFF.

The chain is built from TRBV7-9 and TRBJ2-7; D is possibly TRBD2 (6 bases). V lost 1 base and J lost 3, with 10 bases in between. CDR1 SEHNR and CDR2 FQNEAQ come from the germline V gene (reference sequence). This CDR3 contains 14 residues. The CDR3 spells CASSLVGGNYEQYF. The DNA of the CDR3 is TGTGCCAGCAGCTTAGTTGGCGGGAACTACGAGCAGTACTTC.

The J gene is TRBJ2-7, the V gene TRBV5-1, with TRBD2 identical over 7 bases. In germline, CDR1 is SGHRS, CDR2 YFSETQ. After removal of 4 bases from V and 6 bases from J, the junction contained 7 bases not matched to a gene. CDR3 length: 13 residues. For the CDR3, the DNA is TGCGCCAGCAGCCCCGGACTAGGGCGCGAGCAGTACTTC. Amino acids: CASSPGLGREQYF.

Here the CDR3 DNA reads TGCAGTGCTAGTAGCAGGGGCGGAAATGAAAAACTGTTTTTT. This sequence encodes CSASSRGGNEKLFF. This chain joins TRBV20-1 and TRBJ1-4, with D possibly being TRBD1 (6 bases). This CDR3 is 14 amino acids long. The germline CDR1 and CDR2 sequences are DFQATT and SNEGSKA (reference sequence). The ends were cut back, 3 bases at V and 5 bases at J, with 13 bases in the middle.

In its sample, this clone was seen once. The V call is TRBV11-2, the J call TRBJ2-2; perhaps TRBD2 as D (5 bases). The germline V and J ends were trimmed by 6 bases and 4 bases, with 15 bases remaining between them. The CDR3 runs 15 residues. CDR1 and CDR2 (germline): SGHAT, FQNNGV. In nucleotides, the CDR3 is TGTGCCAGCAGTTTGGAGAGGGCGAGCACCGGGGAGCTGTTTTTT. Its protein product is CASSLERASTGELFF. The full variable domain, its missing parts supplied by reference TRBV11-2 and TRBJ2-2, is EAGVAQSPRYKIIEKRQSVAFWCNPISGHATLYWYQQILGQGPKLLIQFQNNGVVDDSQLPKDRFSAERLKGVDSTLKIQPAKLEDSAVYLCASSLERASTGELFFGEGSRLTVL.

DNA for the CDR3: TGTGCCAGCATTCCAAACCACTCCTACGAGCAGTACTTC. Amino acid sequence: CASIPNHSYEQYF. The chain employs TRBV2 and TRBJ2-7, with unresolved D. The CDR3 consists of 13 residues. Trimming removed 7 bases from V and 0 bases from J, with 10 bases in between. Germline loops: CDR1 SNHLY, CDR2 FYNNEI.

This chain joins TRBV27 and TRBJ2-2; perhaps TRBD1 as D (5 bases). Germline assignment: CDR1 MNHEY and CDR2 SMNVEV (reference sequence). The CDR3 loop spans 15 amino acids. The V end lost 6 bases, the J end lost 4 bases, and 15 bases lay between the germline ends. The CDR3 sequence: CASSLRASFTGELFF. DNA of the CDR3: TGTGCCAGCAGCCTCAGGGCGTCCTTCACCGGGGAGCTGTTTTTT.

The CDR3 reads CASSLGPRRYNEQFF. The CDR3 nucleotides read TGTGCCAGCAGCTTAGGCCCGAGGCGCTACAATGAGCAGTTCTTC. V is TRBV7-2 and J is TRBJ2-1; D not certain. This CDR3 has 15 residues. Germline CDR1 SGHTA, CDR2 FQGNSA. The V gene lost 1 base and the J gene lost 3 bases, with 10 bases spanning the gap.